Listed here is a single T cell receptor beta chain. Libraries were prepared by immunoSEQ multiplex PCR; TCRdb keeps only in-frame clonotypes and omits some of them. The table has 56,000 or so clones, 70% to 90% seen once. The data are from a study of T cell changes during pregnancy in multiple sclerosis. This clonotype originated in a female donor with multiple sclerosis, enrolled in a pregnancy study. The material was peripheral blood, obtained after pregnancy.

In DNA, the CDR3 is TGTGCCAGCAGTTTGCACGACAGATACGCGAATACGCAGTATTTT. Translated: CASSLHDRYANTQYF. The chain carries TRBV28 and TRBJ2-3; D might be TRBD1 (5 bases). This CDR3 comprises 15 residues. Germline assignment: CDR1 MDHEN and CDR2 SYDVKM. Trimming stripped 3 bases from V and 7 bases from J, with 17 bases between.